These 18 T cell receptor beta chains were sequenced from one sample in a study of blood T cells in healthy people across ages (dated by TCRdb to the mid-2010s). Receptor amplification or capture employed 5' RACE. TCRdb lists the instrument as Illumina HiSeq 2500. A second PCR of roughly 7 to 11 cycles was performed with a sample-barcoded 5' primer and a J-beta primer mix. Through fastp at Q25 and MiXCR, TCRdb rebuilt clones from the public reads, retaining in-frame beta chains. Rows are unified per CDR3 protein, each entry keeping the most common DNA and genes. Present in this sample are hundreds of thousands of distinct CDR3 sequences, roughly 60% of which were seen just once. Clones ranked in the top ten supply approximately 21% of the sample. Sequencing was carried out using blood. The origin of the receptors is a man aged 30 to 45 in good health.

As concerns this clonotype: A single base separates this from a much larger clone, so it may be a read error. This chain links TRBV7-8 with TRBJ2-7; 7 bases fit TRBD1. Losses at the gene ends were 4 bases for V and 2 bases for J; bases not matched to a gene: 5. Germline loops: CDR1 SGHVS, CDR2 FQNEAQ. The CDR3 extends over 14 amino acids. The DNA for the CDR3 is TGTGCCAGCAGCTCCGGGACAGCGGCCTACGAGCAGTACTTC. Translating it yields CASSSGTAAYEQYF.

This clonotype appeared a single time. This chain joins TRBV4-3 and TRBJ2-1; D is uncertain. Trimming removed 2 bases from V and 0 bases from J, with 11 bases in between. Germline CDR1 and CDR2: LGHNA and YSLEER. There are 16 residues in the CDR3. The CDR3 coding sequence is TGCGCCAGCAGCCAACAGACTGCCAGCTCCTACAATGAGCAGTTCTTC. It is translated as CASSQQTASSYNEQFF.

The chain combines TRBV20-1 with TRBJ2-5, with D tentatively TRBD2 (6 bases). CDR1 DFQATT and CDR2 SNEGSKA come from the germline V gene (reference sequence). Trimming took 0 bases from V and 5 from J, leaving 10 bases between them. The CDR3 runs 13 residues. The CDR3 loop is CSAREAGRETQYF. The CDR3, as DNA: TGCAGTGCTAGAGAGGCAGGGAGGGAGACCCAGTACTTC.

The rearrangement links TRBV4-3 to TRBJ2-1, with D unresolved. The CDR3 runs 12 residues. Germline lookup yields CDR1 LGHNA and CDR2 YSLEER. Trimming pared 0 bases from V and 8 bases from J, leaving 5 bases between. The CDR3 region is CASSQDHYEQFF. CDR3 nucleotide sequence: TGCGCCAGCAGCCAAGATCACTATGAGCAGTTCTTC.

The gene calls are TRBV20-1 and TRBJ2-1; 7 nucleotides align to TRBD1. Germline-derived CDR1 and CDR2 are DFQATT and SNEGSKA (reference sequence). Trimming took 6 bases from V and 8 from J; bases not matched to a gene: 7. This CDR3 is 12 amino acids long. The CDR3 here is CSATDRVDEQFF. In DNA form, the CDR3 reads TGCAGTGCCACAGACAGGGTCGATGAGCAGTTCTTC.

This clonotype was detected only a few times. The chain recombines TRBV7-2 with TRBJ2-7; D unresolved. Looked up from germline, CDR1 is SGHTA and CDR2 is FQGNSA. V was clipped by 4 bases and J by 2 bases, with 12 bases between them. The length of the CDR3 is 14 residues. The CDR3 spells CASSSPWSTYEQYF. The CDR3 coding sequence is TGTGCCAGCAGCTCCCCGTGGAGTACCTACGAGCAGTACTTC.

There are a few counts of this clonotype. V gene TRBV7-3 combines with J gene TRBJ2-1; D assignment may be TRBD1 or TRBD2 (5 bases each). Germline V gene lookup returns CDR1 SGHTA and CDR2 FQGTGA. This CDR3 region has 16 residues. V lost 3 bases, J lost 0 bases, and 12 bases lay in between. The CDR3 DNA sequence: TGTGCCAGCAGCTTTTCGGGGACCAGCTCCTACAATGAGCAGTTCTTC. Amino acid sequence: CASSFSGTSSYNEQFF.

This clonotype was counted many times. The rearrangement links TRBV10-3 to TRBJ1-1; D gene ambiguous. The CDR3 totals 14 residues. CDR1 is ENHRY and CDR2 is SYGVKD in the germline V gene. With 4 bases removed from V and 0 bases from J, the gap between germline ends came to 9 bases. For the CDR3, the DNA is TGTGCCATCAGTGCCAACCAAGTGAACACTGAAGCTTTCTTT. This sequence encodes CAISANQVNTEAFF.

This clonotype was picked up many times. The chain combines TRBV7-2 with TRBJ2-3; D is ambiguous. V lost 4 bases to trimming and J lost 3 bases, with 8 bases between them. The length of the CDR3 is 13 residues. Germline CDR1 is SGHTA and CDR2 is FQGNSA. CDR3 amino acids: CASSSTYTDTQYF. In DNA, the CDR3 is TGTGCCAGCAGCTCCACTTATACAGATACGCAGTATTTT.

The chain recombines TRBV11-2 with TRBJ2-1; D not resolved. The germline CDR1 and CDR2 sequences are SGHAT and FQNNGV. This CDR3 has 15 residues. V lost 5 bases, J lost 4 bases, and 15 bases lay in between. The CDR3 protein is CASSPHNRLYNEQFF. CDR3 nucleotides: TGTGCCAGCAGCCCCCACAATCGACTGTACAATGAGCAGTTCTTC.

The V call is TRBV13, the J call TRBJ2-7; a weak D match, TRBD1 (5 bases). Germline CDR1 PRHDT, CDR2 FYEKMQ (reference sequence). Trimming left V 4 bases short and J 6 bases short, with 13 bases between. The CDR3 extends over 13 amino acids. The CDR3 reads CASSYVGVSEQYF. CDR3 coding DNA: TGTGCCAGCAGCTACGTAGGGGTTTCCGAGCAGTACTTC.

This clonotype was observed a handful of times. V is TRBV20-1 and J is TRBJ2-1; 14 positions match TRBD2. In germline, CDR1 is DFQATT, CDR2 SNEGSKA (reference sequence). The CDR3 runs to 15 residues. With V trimmed by 5 bases and J by 10 bases, 10 bases remained unmatched. The CDR3 DNA reads as TGCAGTGCTCATACCGGGACTAGCGGGAGTTTAGAGCAGTTCTTC. Amino acid sequence: CSAHTGTSGSLEQFF.

The chain combines TRBV20-1 with TRBJ2-1; 9 bases agree with TRBD2. Germline V lookup: CDR1 DFQATT, CDR2 SNEGSKA (reference sequence). V shed 6 bases and J 5 bases; nucleotides not matched to a gene: 8. The CDR3 covers 14 residues. The CDR3 sequence is CSATGLAPDNEQFF. CDR3 sequence (DNA): TGCAGTGCCACGGGACTAGCCCCGGACAATGAGCAGTTCTTC.

This clonotype occurred a few times. The J gene is TRBJ2-7, the V gene TRBV7-3; D gene uncertain. The DNA matches TRBJ2-5 better at its end, which makes the J call doubtful. CDR1 and CDR2 (germline): SGHTA, FQGTGA. The CDR3 contains 12 residues. CDR3 amino acids: CAKLTSPETQYF. CDR3 in DNA: TGTGCCAAGTTAACTTCCCCGGAGACCCAGTACTTC.

The chain couples TRBV7-9 to TRBJ2-4; D may be TRBD2 (5 bases). With the DNA end fitting TRBJ2-7 better, the J assignment may be wrong. The CDR3 is 13 amino acids. Germline V gene lookup returns CDR1 SEHNR and CDR2 FQNEAQ (reference sequence). The DNA of the CDR3 is TGTGCCAGCTTCGGAGGTTCGGCTTACGAGCAGTACTTC. Translation: CASFGGSAYEQYF.

V is TRBV18 and J is TRBJ1-1, with a possible D match to TRBD1 (5 bases). V lost 6 bases to trimming and J lost 10 bases, with 21 bases between them. The CDR3 length is 14 residues. CDR1 and CDR2 from the germline V gene are KGHSH and LQKENI. CDR3 nucleotides: TGTGCCAGCTCTCGGGTGGGGGACTTCCCCGGAGCTTTCTTT. This encodes CASSRVGDFPGAFF.

V gene TRBV18 combines with J gene TRBJ2-1, with a tentative D call TRBD1 (5 bases). The germline gives CDR1 KGHSH, CDR2 LQKENI. The V gene lost 0 bases and the J gene lost 2 bases, with 8 bases spanning the gap. The CDR3 is 15 residues long. The CDR3 nucleotides are TGTGCCAGCTCACCACCAGGGGTAGCCTACAATGAGCAGTTCTTC. Encoded protein: CASSPPGVAYNEQFF.

This clonotype has just a few counts. The genes are TRBV12-3 or TRBV12-4 and TRBJ2-3, with D possibly TRBD1 on 6 matching bases. This CDR3 region has 15 residues. V gave up 5 bases and J gave up 6 bases, with 18 bases separating them. CDR3 sequence (DNA): TGTGCCAGCAGTCCTGGGACATCCAGTTGGGATACGCAGTATTTT. Its translation is CASSPGTSSWDTQYF.